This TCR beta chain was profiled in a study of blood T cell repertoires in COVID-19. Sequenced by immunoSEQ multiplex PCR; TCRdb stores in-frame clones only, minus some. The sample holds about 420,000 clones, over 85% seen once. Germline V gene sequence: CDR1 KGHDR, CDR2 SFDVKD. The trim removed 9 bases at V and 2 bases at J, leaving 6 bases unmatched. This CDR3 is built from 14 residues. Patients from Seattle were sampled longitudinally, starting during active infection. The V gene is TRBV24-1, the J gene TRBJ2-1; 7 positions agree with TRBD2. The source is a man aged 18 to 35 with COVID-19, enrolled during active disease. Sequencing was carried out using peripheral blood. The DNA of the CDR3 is TGTGCCACCGGCGGGAGTGGCGCCTACAATGAGCAGTTCTTC. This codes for CATGGSGAYNEQFF.